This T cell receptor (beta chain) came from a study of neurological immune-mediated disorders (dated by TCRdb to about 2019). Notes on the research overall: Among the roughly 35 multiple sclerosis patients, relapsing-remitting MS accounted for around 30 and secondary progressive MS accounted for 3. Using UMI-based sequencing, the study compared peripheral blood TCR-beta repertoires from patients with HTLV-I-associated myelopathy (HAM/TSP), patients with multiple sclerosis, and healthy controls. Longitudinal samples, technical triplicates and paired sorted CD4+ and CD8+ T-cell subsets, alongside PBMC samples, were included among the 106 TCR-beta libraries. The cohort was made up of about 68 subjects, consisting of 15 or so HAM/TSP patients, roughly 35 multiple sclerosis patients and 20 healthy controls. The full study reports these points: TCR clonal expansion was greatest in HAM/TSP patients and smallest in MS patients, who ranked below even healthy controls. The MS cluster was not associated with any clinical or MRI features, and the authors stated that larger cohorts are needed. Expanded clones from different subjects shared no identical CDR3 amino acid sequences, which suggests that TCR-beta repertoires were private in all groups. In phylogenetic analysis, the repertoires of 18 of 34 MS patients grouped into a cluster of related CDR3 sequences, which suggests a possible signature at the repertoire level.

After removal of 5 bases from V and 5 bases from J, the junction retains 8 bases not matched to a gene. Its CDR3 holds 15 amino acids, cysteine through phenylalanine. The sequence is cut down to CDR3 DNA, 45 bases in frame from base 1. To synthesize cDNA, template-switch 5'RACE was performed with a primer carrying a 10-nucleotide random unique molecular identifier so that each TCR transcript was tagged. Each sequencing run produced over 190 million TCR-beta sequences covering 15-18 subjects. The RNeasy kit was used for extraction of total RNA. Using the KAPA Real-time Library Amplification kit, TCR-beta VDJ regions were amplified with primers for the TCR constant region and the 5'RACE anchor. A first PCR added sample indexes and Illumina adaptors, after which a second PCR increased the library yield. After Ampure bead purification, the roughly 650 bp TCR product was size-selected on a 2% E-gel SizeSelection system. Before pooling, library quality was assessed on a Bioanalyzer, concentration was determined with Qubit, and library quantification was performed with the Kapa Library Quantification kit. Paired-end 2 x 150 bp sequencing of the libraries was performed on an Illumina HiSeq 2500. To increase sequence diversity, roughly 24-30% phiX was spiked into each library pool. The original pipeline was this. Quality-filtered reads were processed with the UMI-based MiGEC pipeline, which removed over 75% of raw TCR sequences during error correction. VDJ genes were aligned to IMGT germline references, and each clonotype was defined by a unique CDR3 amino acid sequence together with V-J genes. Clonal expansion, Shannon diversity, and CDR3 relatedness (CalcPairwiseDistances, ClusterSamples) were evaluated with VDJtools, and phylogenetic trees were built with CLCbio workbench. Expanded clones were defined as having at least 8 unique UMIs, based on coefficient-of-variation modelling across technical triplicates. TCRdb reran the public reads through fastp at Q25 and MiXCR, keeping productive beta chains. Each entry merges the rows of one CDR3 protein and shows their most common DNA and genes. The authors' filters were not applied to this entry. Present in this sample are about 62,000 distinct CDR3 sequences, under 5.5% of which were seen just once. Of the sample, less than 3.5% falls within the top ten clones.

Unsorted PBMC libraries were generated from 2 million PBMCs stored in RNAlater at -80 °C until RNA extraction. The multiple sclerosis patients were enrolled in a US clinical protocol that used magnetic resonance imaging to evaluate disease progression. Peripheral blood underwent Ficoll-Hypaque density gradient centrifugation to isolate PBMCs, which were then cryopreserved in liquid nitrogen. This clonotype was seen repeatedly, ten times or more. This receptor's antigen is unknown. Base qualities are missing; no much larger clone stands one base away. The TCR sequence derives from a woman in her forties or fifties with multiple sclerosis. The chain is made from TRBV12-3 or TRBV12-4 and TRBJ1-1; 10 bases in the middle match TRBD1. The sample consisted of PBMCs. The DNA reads TGTGCCAGCAGTCCTAGACAGGGGGCATATACTGAAGCTTTCTTT. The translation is CASSPRQGAYTEAFF.